These T cell receptor beta chains were read from a single sample in a study of shared clonotypes between healthy human individuals. TCRdb keeps only in-frame clones here, not all; method: immunoSEQ multiplex PCR. The sample carries around 600,000 clones, 95% to 98% recorded once. The sample was naive CD8+ T cells sorted from blood. The receptor source for this set is a man aged 30-40 years in good health. Both conserved end residues are part of each CDR3. Fields, in order: clone size, J gene, D gene, CDR3 length, V gene, CDR3 protein, CDR3 DNA. A D gene is named only where the DNA matches it firmly. The size field is filled for only some rows; it gives once, few, many or a size class.

abundance: NA; j_gene: TRBJ1-1; d_gene: NA; len: 13; v_gene: TRBV7-2; CDR3aa: CASSLRRRTEAFF; CDR3nt: TGTGCCAGCAGCTTACGACGACGGACTGAAGCTTTCTTT
abundance: NA; j_gene: TRBJ2-1; d_gene: NA; len: 19; v_gene: TRBV6-1; CDR3aa: CASSEARSSVDRFDNEQFF; CDR3nt: TGTGCCAGCAGTGAAGCCCGGTCGTCGGTAGACAGGTTCGACAATGAGCAGTTCTTC
abundance: NA; j_gene: TRBJ2-5; d_gene: TRBD1; len: 13; v_gene: TRBV29-1; CDR3aa: CSGRDSTQETQYF; CDR3nt: TGCAGCGGCCGGGACAGCACTCAAGAGACCCAGTACTTC
abundance: NA; j_gene: TRBJ2-7; d_gene: TRBD1; len: 14; v_gene: TRBV5-6; CDR3aa: CASSSPGQPYEQYF; CDR3nt: TGTGCCAGCAGCTCCCCGGGACAGCCCTACGAGCAGTACTTC
abundance: NA; j_gene: TRBJ2-3; d_gene: TRBD2; len: 20; v_gene: TRBV10-3; CDR3aa: CAISEIADDEASGFSDTQYF; CDR3nt: TGTGCCATCAGTGAGATAGCCGACGATGAAGCTAGCGGGTTTTCAGATACGCAGTATTTT
abundance: NA; j_gene: TRBJ2-5; d_gene: NA; len: 18; v_gene: TRBV5-1; CDR3aa: CASSLVVGKDNNQETQYF; CDR3nt: TGCGCCAGCAGCTTGGTCGTCGGGAAAGACAATAACCAAGAGACCCAGTACTTC
abundance: NA; j_gene: TRBJ2-7; d_gene: TRBD2; len: 16; v_gene: TRBV4-1; CDR3aa: CASSQEPAGGPWEQYF; CDR3nt: TGCGCCAGCAGCCAAGAACCAGCGGGAGGGCCGTGGGAGCAGTACTTC
abundance: once; j_gene: TRBJ2-1; d_gene: TRBD2; len: 16; v_gene: TRBV7-3; CDR3aa: CASSWGGAGVDNEQFF; CDR3nt: TGTGCCAGCAGCTGGGGTGGAGCGGGGGTTGACAATGAGCAGTTCTTC
abundance: NA; j_gene: TRBJ2-2; d_gene: NA; len: 14; v_gene: TRBV29-1; CDR3aa: CSVERRGGTGELFF; CDR3nt: TGCAGCGTTGAAAGGCGAGGGGGCACCGGGGAGCTGTTTTTT
abundance: NA; j_gene: TRBJ2-1; d_gene: NA; len: 13; v_gene: TRBV9; CDR3aa: CASCCSSYNEQFF; CDR3nt: TGTGCCAGTTGCTGCAGCTCCTACAATGAGCAGTTCTTC
abundance: NA; j_gene: TRBJ2-2; d_gene: NA; len: 13; v_gene: TRBV4-3; CDR3aa: CASSLSWGGELFF; CDR3nt: TGCGCCAGCAGCCTTTCATGGGGCGGGGAGCTGTTTTTT
abundance: once; j_gene: TRBJ2-1; d_gene: NA; len: 16; v_gene: TRBV28; CDR3aa: CASQTRRGSSYNEQFF; CDR3nt: TGTGCCAGCCAAACACGTAGGGGGAGCTCCTACAATGAGCAGTTCTTC
abundance: NA; j_gene: TRBJ2-1; d_gene: TRBD2; len: 12; v_gene: TRBV5-4; CDR3aa: CASSPGGGKWFF; CDR3nt: TGTGCCAGCAGCCCCGGGGGGGGGAAGTGGTTCTTC
abundance: NA; j_gene: TRBJ2-7; d_gene: TRBD1; len: 14; v_gene: TRBV7-9; CDR3aa: CASSPKDRAHEQYF; CDR3nt: TGTGCCAGCAGCCCAAAGGACAGGGCCCACGAGCAGTACTTC
abundance: NA; j_gene: TRBJ2-7; d_gene: NA; len: 12; v_gene: TRBV5-4; CDR3aa: CASSADSYEQYF; CDR3nt: TGTGCCAGCAGCGCAGACTCCTACGAGCAGTACTTC
abundance: NA; j_gene: TRBJ2-1; d_gene: NA; len: 12; v_gene: TRBV4-1; CDR3aa: CASSHALNEQFF; CDR3nt: TGCGCCAGCAGCCACGCACTTAATGAGCAGTTCTTC
abundance: NA; j_gene: TRBJ2-7; d_gene: NA; len: 18; v_gene: TRBV29-1; CDR3aa: CSASGVPGRGGGPYEQYF; CDR3nt: TGCAGCGCCTCTGGTGTCCCCGGCAGAGGGGGAGGGCCCTACGAGCAGTACTTC
abundance: NA; j_gene: TRBJ2-1; d_gene: TRBD2; len: 15; v_gene: TRBV6-5; CDR3aa: CASSHVASGANEQFF; CDR3nt: TGTGCCAGCAGTCACGTGGCTAGCGGGGCCAATGAGCAGTTCTTC
abundance: NA; j_gene: TRBJ1-2; d_gene: NA; len: 16; v_gene: TRBV4-1; CDR3aa: CASSQDPGSRGGGYTF; CDR3nt: TGCGCCAGCAGCCAAGACCCCGGGTCCCGCGGGGGAGGCTACACCTTC
abundance: NA; j_gene: TRBJ1-1; d_gene: NA; len: 13; v_gene: TRBV5-1; CDR3aa: CASMAGSGTEAFF; CDR3nt: TGCGCCAGCATGGCAGGGTCGGGGACTGAAGCTTTCTTT
abundance: NA; j_gene: TRBJ2-6; d_gene: NA; len: 15; v_gene: TRBV6-5; CDR3aa: CASSPFGSGANVLTF; CDR3nt: TGTGCCAGCAGTCCTTTCGGCTCTGGGGCCAACGTCCTGACTTTC
abundance: NA; j_gene: TRBJ2-3; d_gene: NA; len: 18; v_gene: TRBV5-1; CDR3aa: CASSSRGTNSWGSDTQYF; CDR3nt: TGCGCCAGCAGCTCTCGGGGGACAAATTCTTGGGGGTCAGATACGCAGTATTTT
abundance: NA; j_gene: TRBJ1-5; d_gene: NA; len: 12; v_gene: TRBV2; CDR3aa: CASSDINQPQHF; CDR3nt: TGTGCCAGCAGTGATATCAATCAGCCCCAGCATTTT
abundance: NA; j_gene: TRBJ1-5; d_gene: NA; len: 13; v_gene: TRBV27; CDR3aa: CASSLRGRQPQHF; CDR3nt: TGTGCCAGCAGTTTACGGGGACGACAGCCCCAGCATTTT
abundance: NA; j_gene: TRBJ2-2; d_gene: NA; len: 16; v_gene: TRBV27; CDR3aa: CASSLGPGRNTGELFF; CDR3nt: TGTGCCAGCAGTTTAGGTCCGGGACGGAACACCGGGGAGCTGTTTTTT
abundance: NA; j_gene: TRBJ1-2; d_gene: NA; len: 17; v_gene: TRBV7-9; CDR3aa: CASEGLHEAGQGYGYTF; CDR3nt: TGTGCCTCCGAAGGTCTCCACGAAGCGGGGCAGGGCTATGGCTACACCTTC
abundance: NA; j_gene: TRBJ2-3; d_gene: TRBD2; len: 18; v_gene: TRBV7-6; CDR3aa: CASSHQAGGRVSTDTQYF; CDR3nt: TGTGCCAGCAGCCACCAAGCCGGCGGGAGGGTTAGCACAGATACGCAGTATTTT
abundance: NA; j_gene: TRBJ1-5; d_gene: TRBD1; len: 15; v_gene: TRBV9; CDR3aa: CASSVGWTGNQPQHF; CDR3nt: TGTGCCAGCAGCGTAGGATGGACAGGGAATCAGCCCCAGCATTTT
abundance: NA; j_gene: TRBJ2-1; d_gene: NA; len: 14; v_gene: TRBV27; CDR3aa: CASSPRTENNEQFF; CDR3nt: TGTGCCAGCAGCCCCCGGACAGAAAACAATGAGCAGTTCTTC
abundance: NA; j_gene: TRBJ1-1; d_gene: NA; len: 12; v_gene: TRBV19; CDR3aa: CASSMGGTEAFF; CDR3nt: TGTGCCAGTAGTATGGGGGGCACTGAAGCTTTCTTT
abundance: NA; j_gene: TRBJ2-7; d_gene: NA; len: 14; v_gene: TRBV5-6; CDR3aa: CASNSPASTYEQYF; CDR3nt: TGTGCCAGCAACTCGCCGGCGTCAACCTACGAGCAGTACTTC
abundance: NA; j_gene: TRBJ2-7; d_gene: TRBD1; len: 13; v_gene: TRBV27; CDR3aa: CASSLQGQYEQYF; CDR3nt: TGTGCCAGCAGCCTACAGGGACAGTACGAGCAGTACTTC
abundance: once; j_gene: TRBJ2-1; d_gene: NA; len: 14; v_gene: TRBV5-6; CDR3aa: CASSRTNSYNEQFF; CDR3nt: TGTGCCAGCAGCCGGACAAATTCCTACAATGAGCAGTTCTTC
abundance: NA; j_gene: TRBJ2-1; d_gene: TRBD2; len: 16; v_gene: TRBV5-6; CDR3aa: CASSFSLGLGGNEQFF; CDR3nt: TGTGCCAGCAGCTTTTCATTGGGACTAGGGGGCAATGAGCAGTTCTTC
abundance: NA; j_gene: TRBJ1-4; d_gene: NA; len: 15; v_gene: TRBV4-1; CDR3aa: CASSQVGLIYEKLFF; CDR3nt: TGCGCCAGCAGCCAAGTTGGCCTGATCTATGAAAAACTGTTTTTT
abundance: NA; j_gene: TRBJ2-7; d_gene: NA; len: 14; v_gene: TRBV2; CDR3aa: CASSEGVVRYEQYF; CDR3nt: TGTGCCAGCAGTGAAGGGGTTGTGAGGTACGAGCAGTACTTC
abundance: NA; j_gene: TRBJ2-1; d_gene: NA; len: 16; v_gene: TRBV7-6; CDR3aa: CASSLGPGVGTNEQFF; CDR3nt: TGTGCCAGCAGCTTAGGACCGGGAGTCGGGACGAATGAGCAGTTCTTC
abundance: NA; j_gene: TRBJ2-1; d_gene: NA; len: 13; v_gene: TRBV11-2; CDR3aa: CASSLSLHNEQFF; CDR3nt: TGTGCCAGCAGCTTATCTCTTCACAATGAGCAGTTCTTC
abundance: once; j_gene: TRBJ1-5; d_gene: NA; len: 12; v_gene: TRBV7-6; CDR3aa: CASSDYNQPQHF; CDR3nt: TGTGCCAGCAGCGATTACAATCAGCCCCAGCATTTT
abundance: NA; j_gene: TRBJ2-7; d_gene: NA; len: 11; v_gene: TRBV21-1; CDR3aa: CASSSTYEQYF; CDR3nt: TGTGCCAGCAGCAGTACCTACGAGCAGTACTTC
abundance: NA; j_gene: TRBJ2-1; d_gene: TRBD2; len: 15; v_gene: TRBV19; CDR3aa: CASSIGLAGVNEQFF; CDR3nt: TGTGCCAGTAGTATTGGGCTAGCGGGAGTGAATGAGCAGTTCTTC
abundance: NA; j_gene: TRBJ1-2; d_gene: NA; len: 13; v_gene: TRBV7-2; CDR3aa: CASSPHLPDGYTF; CDR3nt: TGTGCCAGCAGCCCCCACCTTCCGGACGGCTACACCTTC
abundance: NA; j_gene: TRBJ1-1; d_gene: TRBD1; len: 11; v_gene: TRBV27; CDR3aa: CASRGTAEAFF; CDR3nt: TGTGCCAGCAGGGGGACAGCCGAAGCTTTCTTT
abundance: once; j_gene: TRBJ2-3; d_gene: TRBD2; len: 16; v_gene: TRBV27; CDR3aa: CASSTPGGPVIDTQYF; CDR3nt: TGTGCCAGCAGCACTCCGGGAGGGCCTGTAATAGATACGCAGTATTTT
abundance: NA; j_gene: TRBJ1-1; d_gene: TRBD1; len: 16; v_gene: TRBV6-1; CDR3aa: CASSEWTGAMNTEAFF; CDR3nt: TGTGCCAGCAGTGAATGGACAGGAGCCATGAACACTGAAGCTTTCTTT
abundance: NA; j_gene: TRBJ1-2; d_gene: TRBD1; len: 14; v_gene: TRBV5-1; CDR3aa: CASSLDRGHFGYTF; CDR3nt: TGCGCCAGCAGCTTGGACAGGGGGCATTTTGGCTACACCTTC